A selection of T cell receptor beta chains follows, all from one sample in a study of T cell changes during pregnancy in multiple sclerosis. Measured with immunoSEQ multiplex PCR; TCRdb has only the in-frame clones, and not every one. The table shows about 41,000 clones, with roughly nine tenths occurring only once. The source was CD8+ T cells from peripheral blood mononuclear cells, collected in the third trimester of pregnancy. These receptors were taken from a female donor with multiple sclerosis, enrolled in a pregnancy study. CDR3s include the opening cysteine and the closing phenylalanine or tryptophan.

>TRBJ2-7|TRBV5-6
CASSTGVTGEQYF
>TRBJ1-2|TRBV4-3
CASSQESAGQGRDGYTF
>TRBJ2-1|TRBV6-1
CASSAGTAYNEQFF
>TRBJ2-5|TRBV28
CASSLRTSEIQETQYF
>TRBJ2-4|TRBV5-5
CASSSGTAKNIQYF
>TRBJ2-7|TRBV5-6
CASSQTQGEFSYEQYF
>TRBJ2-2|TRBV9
CASTQVAGESGELFF
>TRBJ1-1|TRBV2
CASSEAPGSWVNTEAFF
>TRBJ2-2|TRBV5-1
CASSLAIQREWWELFF
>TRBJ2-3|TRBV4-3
CASSQGQGAEADTQYF
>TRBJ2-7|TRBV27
CASSLKGFHEQYF
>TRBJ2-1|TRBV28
CASSFVGLADEQFF
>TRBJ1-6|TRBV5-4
CASRSGQGNSPLHF
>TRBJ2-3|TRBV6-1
CASRALDSSTDTQYF
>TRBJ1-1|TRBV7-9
CASSFGGEAFF
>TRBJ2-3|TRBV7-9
CASRLSLQGDTQYF
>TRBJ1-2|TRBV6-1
CASSEGLYYGYTF
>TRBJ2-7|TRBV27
CASSGPGGTISYEQYF
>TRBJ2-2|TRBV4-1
CASSQQAGGRSGELFF
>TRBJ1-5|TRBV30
CAWSRQRHQPQHF
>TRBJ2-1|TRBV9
CASSVEGTSSYNEQFF
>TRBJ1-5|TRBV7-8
CASSWENQPQHF
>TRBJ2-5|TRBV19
CASSAREVQETQYF
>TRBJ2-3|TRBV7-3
CASSSDTNTDTQYF
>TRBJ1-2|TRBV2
CASIKEAGYTF
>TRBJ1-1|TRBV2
CASSERGTFTEAFF
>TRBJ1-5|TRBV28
CASSLWAGYSNQPQHF
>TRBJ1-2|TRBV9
CASSVDTYGYTF
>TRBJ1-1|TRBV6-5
CASSLGQYTEAFF
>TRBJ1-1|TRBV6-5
CASSTGGANTEAFF
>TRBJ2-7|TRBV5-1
CASSFRTSEEQYF
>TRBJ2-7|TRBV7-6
CASSFSGTGGNEQYF
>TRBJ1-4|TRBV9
CASSGLQGAGEKLFF
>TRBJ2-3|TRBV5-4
CASTGDRASTDTQYF
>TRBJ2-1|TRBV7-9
CASSLFAGGPDEQFF
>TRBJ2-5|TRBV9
CASSPRRLSETQYF
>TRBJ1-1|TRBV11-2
CASSLVMTYEAFF
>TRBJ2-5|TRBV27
CASSSVAQQETQYF
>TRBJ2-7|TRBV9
CASSVGQGNEQYF
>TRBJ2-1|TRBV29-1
CSVGAGEDNEQFF
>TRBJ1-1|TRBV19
CASSIYLWTEAFF
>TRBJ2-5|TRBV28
CASNLLAGETQYF
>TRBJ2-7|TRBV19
CASSPGTGYEQYF
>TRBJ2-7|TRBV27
CASSRAGGYEQYF
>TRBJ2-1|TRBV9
CASSPPIVNEQFF
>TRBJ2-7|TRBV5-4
CASSPGTGGYEQYF
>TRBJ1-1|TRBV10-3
CAISGGGTEAFF
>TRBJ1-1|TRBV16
CASSQSRGNTEAFF
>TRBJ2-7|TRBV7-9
CASSLATGNEQYF
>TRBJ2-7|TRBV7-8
CASSLARGSSYEQYF
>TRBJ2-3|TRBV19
CASSMLAGGPSDTQYF
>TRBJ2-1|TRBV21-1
CASSKAMGQSSYNEQFF
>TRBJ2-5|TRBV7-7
CASSPPGQQETQYF
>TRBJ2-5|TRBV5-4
CASSPDREETQYF
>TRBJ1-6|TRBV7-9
CASSLVQGESPLHF
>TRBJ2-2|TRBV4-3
CASSQILAGGSGELFF
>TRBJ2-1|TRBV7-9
CASSPRTGDRVNEQFF
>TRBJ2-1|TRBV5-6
CASSFPQANEQFF